This is a list of T cell receptor beta chains from one sample in a study of cytomegalovirus exposure and HLA in healthy donors. The table came from immunoSEQ multiplex PCR; TCRdb's copy has only in-frame clones and leaves some out. The table lists about 150,000 clones, around 80% of them singletons. Sequencing was carried out using PBMCs. Receptors originate from a man aged 18 to 29 in good health and CMV-seronegative. Each CDR3 is given with its conserved first and last residue. Each record gives: J gene, clone size, D gene, V gene, CDR3 protein, CDR3 DNA. D genes are given only for firm matches. Not every row has a clone size; where given, it reads once, few, many or a size class.

>TRBJ1-2|NA|NA|TRBV15
CATSKGVPGRDGYTF
TGTGCCACCAGCAAAGGCGTGCCGGGGAGGGATGGCTACACCTTC
>TRBJ1-3|NA|NA|TRBV6-1
CASSETGHHSGNTIYF
TGTGCCAGCAGTGAAACGGGACACCACTCTGGAAACACCATATATTTT
>TRBJ2-3|NA|NA|TRBV5-4
CASSLEEGFTDTQYF
TGTGCCAGCAGCTTGGAGGAGGGATTTACAGATACGCAGTATTTT
>TRBJ2-5|once|TRBD2|TRBV9
CASSVGGSGGETQYF
TGTGCCAGCAGCGTAGGGGGTAGCGGGGGGGAGACCCAGTACTTC
>TRBJ2-7|once|NA|TRBV5-1
CASRPAWQGAGGVQQYF
TGCGCCAGCAGACCTGCCTGGCAGGGGGCGGGAGGGGTCCAGCAGTACTTC
>TRBJ2-5|once|TRBD2|TRBV9
CASSVGGSGSYETQYF
TGTGCCAGCAGCGTAGGGGGTAGCGGGAGCTACGAGACCCAGTACTTC
>TRBJ2-7|NA|NA|TRBV2
CASTLPPYEQYF
TGTGCCAGCACCCTACCCCCCTACGAGCAGTACTTC
>TRBJ2-7|NA|TRBD1|TRBV7-9
CASSPLDPGQGELGEQYF
TGTGCCAGCAGCCCCCTAGACCCCGGACAGGGAGAGTTGGGCGAGCAGTACTTC
>TRBJ2-1|NA|TRBD2|TRBV7-2
CASSLVYGLAGYNEQFF
TGTGCCAGCAGCTTAGTATATGGACTAGCGGGCTACAATGAGCAGTTCTTC
>TRBJ2-1|few|TRBD2|TRBV4-3
CASSQEWESGSNEQFF
TGCGCCAGCAGCCAAGAATGGGAGAGCGGGAGCAATGAGCAGTTCTTC
>TRBJ2-7|NA|NA|TRBV13
CASSHVGGSTYEQYF
TGTGCCAGCAGCCATGTCGGGGGATCTACCTACGAGCAGTACTTC
>TRBJ2-1|NA|NA|TRBV4-3
CASSQDMGVYNNEQFF
TGCGCCAGCAGCCAAGATATGGGAGTATACAACAATGAGCAGTTCTTC
>TRBJ1-1|NA|TRBD1|TRBV29-1
CSVEGEGGQITEAFF
TGCAGCGTTGAAGGGGAAGGGGGACAGATAACTGAAGCTTTCTTT
>TRBJ2-5|NA|NA|TRBV5-8
CASSLARLLTDGETQYF
TGTGCCAGCAGCTTAGCCAGGCTACTGACGGATGGGGAGACCCAGTACTTC
>TRBJ1-2|NA|NA|TRBV10-3
CAISVRTDYGYTF
TGTGCCATCAGTGTGAGGACTGACTATGGCTACACCTTC
>TRBJ2-1|NA|NA|TRBV12-5
CASGLSEGEQFF
TGTGCTAGTGGTTTGTCTGAGGGTGAGCAGTTCTTC
>TRBJ2-3|NA|TRBD1|TRBV5-1
CASSKIGVGQAGTDTQYF
TGCGCCAGCAGTAAGATCGGAGTCGGACAGGCCGGCACAGATACGCAGTATTTT
>TRBJ2-4|NA|NA|TRBV7-2
CASSVRGPERGGNIQYF
TGTGCCAGCAGCGTCCGGGGACCCGAGAGGGGGGGAAACATTCAGTACTTC
>TRBJ2-7|few|TRBD2|TRBV27
CASSPLSSGRYEQYF
TGTGCCAGCAGTCCCCTTTCTAGCGGGAGATACGAGCAGTACTTC
>TRBJ2-6|NA|TRBD1|TRBV2
CARLDRAPGANVLTF
TGTGCCAGACTTGACAGGGCCCCTGGGGCCAACGTCCTGACTTTC
>TRBJ2-2|NA|TRBD1|TRBV9
CASSVVGQGVHTGELFF
TGTGCCAGCAGCGTAGTGGGACAGGGAGTCCACACCGGGGAGCTGTTTTTT
>TRBJ2-7|NA|TRBD1|TRBV29-1
CSVPGTGEQYF
TGCAGCGTTCCTGGGACAGGCGAGCAGTACTTC
>TRBJ1-1|few|TRBD1|TRBV25-1
CASSGVGGQRNTEAFF
TGTGCCAGCAGTGGCGTTGGGGGACAGCGGAACACTGAAGCTTTCTTT
>TRBJ2-7|NA|NA|TRBV7-2
CASSFSGSEQYF
TGTGCCAGCAGCTTCTCAGGGTCCGAGCAGTACTTC
>TRBJ2-3|NA|TRBD2|TRBV13
CASSTGLARTDTQYF
TGTGCCAGCAGCACTGGACTAGCGCGCACAGATACGCAGTATTTT
>TRBJ2-1|few|TRBD1|TRBV18
CASSPQTGVYNEQFF
TGTGCCAGCTCCCCCCAAACAGGGGTTTACAATGAGCAGTTCTTC
>TRBJ2-7|NA|NA|TRBV28
CASSWLSYEQYF
TGTGCCAGCAGTTGGCTTTCCTACGAGCAGTACTTC
>TRBJ2-7|NA|TRBD2|TRBV11-2
CASSRGARELDEQYF
TGTGCCAGCAGCCGCGGCGCGCGGGAGCTCGACGAGCAGTACTTC
>TRBJ2-2|NA|NA|TRBV7-9
CASPLREGRGTGELFF
TGTGCCAGCCCCTTACGGGAAGGGAGAGGAACCGGGGAGCTGTTTTTT
>TRBJ1-2|NA|NA|TRBV20-1
CSATTGRGYTF
TGCAGTGCTACTACAGGGCGAGGCTACACCTTC
>TRBJ2-7|once|TRBD1|TRBV7-2
CASSFDREYEQYF
TGTGCCAGCAGCTTCGACAGGGAGTACGAGCAGTACTTC
>TRBJ2-5|NA|TRBD2|TRBV4-1
CASSLAGVETQYF
TGCGCCAGCAGCCTAGCGGGAGTAGAGACCCAGTACTTC
>TRBJ2-7|once|TRBD1|TRBV7-8
CASSPDRAYEQYF
TGTGCCAGCAGCCCCGACAGGGCCTACGAGCAGTACTTC
>TRBJ2-7|NA|TRBD2|TRBV9
CASSVIAGSDYEQYF
TGTGCCAGCAGCGTAATAGCGGGATCAGACTACGAGCAGTACTTC
>TRBJ1-5|NA|NA|TRBV6-1
CASSPLGASNQPQHF
TGTGCCAGCAGCCCCTTGGGGGCTAGCAATCAGCCCCAGCATTTT
>TRBJ2-7|NA|TRBD2|TRBV4-1
CASSQEGGSRPIDEQYF
TGCGCCAGCAGCCAAGAGGGAGGGTCCAGGCCGATCGACGAGCAGTACTTC
>TRBJ1-6|NA|TRBD1|TRBV25-1
CASSAGQGRVPLHF
TGTGCCAGCAGCGCCGGACAGGGTAGGGTGCCCCTCCACTTT
>TRBJ2-7|few|NA|TRBV5-4
CASSLSREWSYEQYF
TGTGCCAGCAGCCTGTCTCGGGAGTGGTCCTACGAGCAGTACTTC
>TRBJ2-5|NA|NA|TRBV7-2
CASSSTWTQYF
TGTGCCAGCAGCTCGACATGGACCCAGTACTTC
>TRBJ2-3|NA|TRBD2|TRBV4-3
CASSQGGGMADTQYF
TGCGCCAGCAGCCAAGGGGGGGGGATGGCAGATACGCAGTATTTT